A single TCR beta chain is shown here with its context. Its antigen remains unknown. This sample was taken from a study of cytomegalovirus exposure and HLA in healthy donors. Generated by immunoSEQ multiplex PCR, the TCRdb table keeps only in-frame clones and is missing some. The sample lists approximately 210,000 clones; more than 75% were seen once. The study's findings and limits: In a later analysis, first-cohort TCR clusters were found to tend to co-occur in the approximately 120 validation repertoires.

The V segment lost 5 bases and the J segment 6 bases; nucleotides outside the gene matches: 12. CDR3 size: 16 residues. Germline assignment: CDR1 SSHAT and CDR2 FNYEAQ (reference sequence). The receptor was isolated from a woman under 30 in good health and CMV-seronegative. The J gene is TRBJ2-2, the V gene TRBV7-7, with TRBD1 matching over 7 bases. The specimen sequenced was PBMCs. The CDR3 spells CASSHGTDFVAGELFF. The CDR3 nucleotides read TGTGCCAGCAGCCATGGGACAGATTTTGTGGCCGGGGAGCTGTTTTTT.